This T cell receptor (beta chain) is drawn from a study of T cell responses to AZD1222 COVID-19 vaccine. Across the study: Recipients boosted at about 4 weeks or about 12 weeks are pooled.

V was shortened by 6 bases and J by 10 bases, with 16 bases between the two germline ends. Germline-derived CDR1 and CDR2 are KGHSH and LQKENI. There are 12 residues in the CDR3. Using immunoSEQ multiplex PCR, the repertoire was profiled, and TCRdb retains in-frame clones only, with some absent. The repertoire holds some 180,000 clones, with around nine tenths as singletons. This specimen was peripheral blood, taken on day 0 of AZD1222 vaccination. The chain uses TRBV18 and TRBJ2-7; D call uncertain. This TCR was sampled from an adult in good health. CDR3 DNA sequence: TGTGCCAGCTCTGAAGGGCAGTCAGAACAGTACTTC. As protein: CASSEGQSEQYF.